These T cell receptor beta chains were read from a single sample in a study of CD8 T cells in Susac syndrome. From the immunoSEQ multiplex PCR reads, TCRdb called clonotypes with MiXCR, one entry per CDR3 protein. The table includes approximately 130,000 distinct CDR3 sequences, around nine tenths detected once. Input material: CD8+ T cells from PBMCs. Every receptor here comes from a human donor with multiple sclerosis. The CDR3 runs from the conserved cysteine through the conserved F or W. The order of the fields is J gene, D gene, V gene, CDR3 protein, CDR3 DNA. D genes are given only for firm matches.

j_call: TRBJ2-7
d_call: NA
v_call: TRBV7-2
cdr3_aa: CASSSPYAYEQYF
cdr3_nt: TGTGCCAGCAGCTCCCCTTATGCCTACGAGCAGTACTTC

j_call: TRBJ2-3
d_call: NA
v_call: TRBV12-3/TRBV12-4
cdr3_aa: CASSLRMSTSTDTQYF
cdr3_nt: TGTGCCAGCAGTCTCCGTATGAGCACTAGCACAGATACGCAGTATTTT

j_call: TRBJ2-7
d_call: TRBD1
v_call: TRBV7-6
cdr3_aa: CASSWGQGNYEQYF
cdr3_nt: TGTGCCAGCAGCTGGGGACAGGGTAATTACGAGCAGTACTTC

j_call: TRBJ1-2
d_call: NA
v_call: TRBV9
cdr3_aa: CASKGEGIGYTF
cdr3_nt: TGTGCCAGCAAAGGAGAGGGCATCGGCTACACCTTC

j_call: TRBJ2-5
d_call: TRBD2
v_call: TRBV12-3/TRBV12-4
cdr3_aa: CASSYYSGAQETQYF
cdr3_nt: TGTGCCAGCAGCTACTACAGCGGGGCCCAAGAGACCCAGTACTTC

j_call: TRBJ1-4
d_call: NA
v_call: TRBV2
cdr3_aa: CASSEWVYDEKLFF
cdr3_nt: TGTGCCAGCAGTGAATGGGTTTATGATGAAAAACTGTTTTTT

j_call: TRBJ1-1
d_call: NA
v_call: TRBV11-2
cdr3_aa: CASSSYREAFF
cdr3_nt: TGTGCCAGCAGCTCGTATCGTGAAGCTTTCTTT

j_call: TRBJ2-7
d_call: TRBD1
v_call: TRBV27
cdr3_aa: CASSPGQGKSIYEQYF
cdr3_nt: TGTGCCAGCAGTCCGGGACAGGGGAAATCTATCTACGAGCAGTACTTC

j_call: TRBJ2-7
d_call: NA
v_call: TRBV3-1
cdr3_aa: CASSVESYEQYF
cdr3_nt: TGTGCCAGCAGCGTAGAGTCCTACGAGCAGTACTTC

j_call: TRBJ2-7
d_call: TRBD1
v_call: TRBV29-1
cdr3_aa: CSVQGAYEQYF
cdr3_nt: TGCAGCGTTCAGGGGGCCTACGAGCAGTACTTC